Following are 22 T cell receptor beta chains from one sample sequenced in a study of T cell repertoires in cytomegalovirus infection. What these receptors recognize is not known. TCRdb reprocessed the reads via MiXCR and lists one record per CDR3 protein. The sample carries about 57,000 distinct CDR3 sequences, around 20% recorded once. Sequences were derived from CD8+ T cells from cultured PBMCs, sampled from culture after CMV antigen stimulation. The receptors originated from a human donor in good health (CMV status not recorded). Some clones in this sample may be carry-over from other donors' samples.

The chain uses TRBV7-2 and TRBJ1-5, with D uncertain. The germline gives CDR1 SGHTA, CDR2 FQGNSA. V gave up 1 base and J gave up 6 bases, with 13 bases separating them. The CDR3 is 15 residues long. This CDR3 is CASSLGGGPIQPQHF. The CDR3 DNA follows: TGTGCCAGCAGCTTAGGAGGTGGCCCAATTCAGCCCCAGCATTTT. Complete variable domain (other parts from reference TRBV7-2 and TRBJ1-5): GAGVSQSPSNKVTEKGKDVELRCDPISGHTALYWYRQSLGQGLEFLIYFQGNSAPDKSGLPSDRFSAERTGGSVSTLTIQRTQQEDSAVYLCASSLGGGPIQPQHFGDGTRLSIL.

The chain couples TRBV6-2 or TRBV6-3 to TRBJ2-5; 9 nucleotides agree with TRBD2. Germline trimming cut 6 bases from V and 5 bases from J; bases unmatched to any gene: 10. In germline, CDR1 is MNHEY, CDR2 SVGEGT. The CDR3 consists of 15 residues. The CDR3 DNA follows: TGTGCCAGCAGCGGGCGGGGGGGCTCGCGGGAGACCCAGTACTTC. It is translated as CASSGRGGSRETQYF.

This clonotype was counted a few times. The DNA is left out, because the CDR3 cannot be placed on it with certainty; the CDR3 is given as TCRdb lists it. This rearrangement joins TRBV4-3 to TRBJ1-5. The CDR3 sequence runs 15 residues, both termini included. The germline V gene encodes CDR1 LGHNA and CDR2 YSLEER. CDR3 residues: CASSQDGLSGQPQHF.

V is TRBV25-1 and J is TRBJ1-2; D might be TRBD1 (5 bases). Trimming took 4 bases from V and 4 from J, leaving 10 bases between them. Germline lookup yields CDR1 MGHDK and CDR2 SYGVNS. The length of the CDR3 is 13 residues. CDR3 in DNA: TGTGCCAGCAGTGGAGGGGTGTTCTATGGCTACACCTTC. This sequence encodes CASSGGVFYGYTF.

This chain joins TRBV6-2 or TRBV6-3 and TRBJ1-6; D remains ambiguous. The CDR3 has 14 residues. Germline assignment: CDR1 MNHEY and CDR2 SVGEGT. V lost 6 bases and J lost 5, with 11 bases in between. The CDR3 DNA sequence: TGTGCCAGCAGCGAGGGTTATAATAATTCACCCCTCCACTTT. This codes for CASSEGYNNSPLHF.

The rearrangement joins TRBV27 to TRBJ1-1, with a tentative D call TRBD1 (5 bases). Germline CDR1 and CDR2: MNHEY and SMNVEV (reference sequence). The CDR3 is 15 amino acids. V was shortened by 5 bases and J by 1 base, with 14 bases between the two germline ends. The CDR3 sequence: CASSPLERGNTEAFF. CDR3 bases: TGTGCCAGCAGTCCCTTAGAAAGGGGGAACACTGAAGCTTTCTTT.

This clonotype was observed many times. The chain combines TRBV10-3 with TRBJ2-7; tentative D call: TRBD2 (6 bases). From germline, CDR1 is ENHRY and CDR2 SYGVKD. The CDR3 sequence is 13 residues long. With 10 bases removed from V and 0 bases from J, the gap between germline ends came to 13 bases. Here the CDR3 DNA reads TGTGCCACGGGGGAGGCCAGCTCCTACGAGCAGTACTTC. Its translation: CATGEASSYEQYF.

J is TRBJ2-1 and V is TRBV7-9, with D unresolved. Germline CDR1 SEHNR, CDR2 FQNEAQ (reference sequence). The CDR3 is made up of 15 amino acids. The germline V and J ends were trimmed by 7 bases and 0 bases, with 13 bases remaining between them. The CDR3 here is CASKRALSSYNEQFF. The DNA of the CDR3 is TGTGCCAGCAAAAGGGCGCTGAGCTCCTACAATGAGCAGTTCTTC.

The chain recombines TRBV12-3 or TRBV12-4 with TRBJ1-1; 7 bases are a match to TRBD1. With 7 bases clipped from V and 7 bases from J, the junction kept 9 bases outside the gene matches. CDR3 size: 13 residues. The CDR3 nucleotides are TGTGCCAGCAACCTCCCCGACAGGGTTGAAGCTTTCTTT. It specifies CASNLPDRVEAFF.

In this sample, this clonotype turned up a few times. The V and J genes are TRBV7-6 and TRBJ2-1; 9 bases align to TRBD2. V lost 5 bases to trimming and J lost 4 bases; unmatched junction nucleotides: 6. Germline V gene data show CDR1 as SGHVS and CDR2 as FNYEAQ. The CDR3 runs 15 residues. The CDR3 DNA follows: TGTGCCAGCAGCCGTAGCGGGGGACAATACAATGAGCAGTTCTTC. It translates to CASSRSGGQYNEQFF.

This clonotype was seen ten or more times. This chain connects TRBV27 to TRBJ1-4, with 9 bases that match TRBD1. With V trimmed by 5 bases and J by 8 bases, 9 bases remained unmatched. This CDR3 is built from 15 residues. Per germline, CDR1 MNHEY and CDR2 SMNVEV (reference sequence). In DNA, the CDR3 is TGTGCCAGCAGTCGGACAGGGGAACGGTACGAAAAACTGTTTTTT. Its translation: CASSRTGERYEKLFF.

This clonotype was recorded a few times. Written as DNA, the CDR3 is TGCGCCAGCAGCCAGGAGACAGGGTACACTGAAGCTTTCTTT. This codes for CASSQETGYTEAFF. The chain combines TRBV4-1 with TRBJ1-1; 7 positions match TRBD1. In germline, CDR1 is MGHRA, CDR2 YSYEKL. V was pared by 3 bases and J by 3 bases, with 4 bases of the junction left unmatched. The CDR3 length is 14 residues.

The V and J genes are TRBV7-2 and TRBJ1-1; possible D gene TRBD1, 5 bases. The germline V and J ends were trimmed by 4 bases and 4 bases, with 19 bases remaining between them. The CDR3 sequence is 16 residues long. Germline lookup yields CDR1 SGHTA and CDR2 FQGNSA. The CDR3 loop reads CASSSRGTRPFTEAFF. CDR3 bases: TGTGCCAGCAGCTCTCGGGGCACCCGTCCATTCACTGAAGCTTTCTTT.

This clonotype was detected a few times. The V call is TRBV29-1, the J call TRBJ2-5; 8 bases match TRBD2. The CDR3 length is 15 residues. Germline-derived CDR1 and CDR2 are SQVTM and ANQGSEA. J was trimmed by 0 bases and V by 5 bases; bases with no gene match: 8. DNA of the CDR3: TGCAGCGTTACAATTAGCGGGGTTTACCAAGAGACCCAGTACTTC. Translating it yields CSVTISGVYQETQYF.

The chain combines TRBV27 with TRBJ1-5; D is undetermined. Trimming pared 8 bases from V and 0 bases from J, leaving 8 bases between. Germline CDR1 and CDR2: MNHEY and SMNVEV (reference sequence). The length of the CDR3 is 13 residues. This CDR3 reads CASQKSSNQPQHF. The CDR3 region has the DNA TGTGCCAGCCAAAAATCTAGCAATCAGCCCCAGCATTTT.

This clonotype occurred a few times. This rearrangement joins TRBV10-3 to TRBJ2-1, with D possibly being TRBD1 (5 bases). Germline CDR1 is ENHRY and CDR2 is SYGVKD. V was clipped by 6 bases and J by 9 bases, with 15 bases between them. The CDR3 loop spans 13 amino acids. The chain's CDR3 is CAIRERQGPEQFF. The CDR3 region has the DNA TGTGCCATCAGGGAGAGGCAGGGCCCTGAGCAGTTCTTC.

This clonotype came up a few times. The chain employs TRBV7-2 and TRBJ2-5, with 7 bases identical to TRBD2. This CDR3 spans 16 amino acids. Germline CDR1 SGHTA, CDR2 FQGNSA. V lost 5 bases, J lost 2 bases, and 11 bases stayed unmatched. CDR3: CASSLGTTNWQETQYF. CDR3 nucleotide sequence: TGTGCCAGCAGCCTAGGGACTACCAACTGGCAAGAGACCCAGTACTTC.

This sequence joins TRBV27 and TRBJ2-7, with D perhaps matching TRBD1 or TRBD2 (5 bases each). The germline V gene has CDR1 MNHEY and CDR2 SMNVEV (reference sequence). CDR3 length equals 16 residues. V dropped 2 bases and J dropped 6 bases, with 20 bases sitting between them. The CDR3 nucleotides read TGTGCCAGCAGTTTACCCGGGGCGACGGGACCTCGCGAGCAGTACTTC. Translating it yields CASSLPGATGPREQYF.

The table lists this clonotype with a few counts. The J gene is TRBJ2-1, the V gene TRBV7-9, with 11 positions matching TRBD2. The CDR3 spans 16 residues. Germline V gene sequence: CDR1 SEHNR, CDR2 FQNEAQ (reference sequence). V shed 5 bases, J shed 5 bases, and the junction held 8 bases outside the gene matches. The CDR3 here is CASSGRLAGYHNEQFF. The CDR3 coding sequence is TGTGCCAGCAGCGGAAGACTAGCGGGATATCACAATGAGCAGTTCTTC.

This chain uses TRBV12-3 or TRBV12-4 with TRBJ1-1, with 10 positions matching TRBD1. This CDR3 comprises 14 residues. V was clipped by 3 bases and J by 8 bases; unmatched bases: 6. Here the CDR3 DNA reads TGTGCCAGCAGTTTCCTCGTGGGACAGGGGGAAGCTTTCTTT. Its protein product is CASSFLVGQGEAFF.

The CDR3 nucleotides are TGTGCCAGCAGCTTGTGGGCGGGGGGGGCCTACGAGCAGTACTTC. Its protein is CASSLWAGGAYEQYF. V and J are TRBV7-2 and TRBJ2-7, with 9 bases lining up with TRBD2. V was pared by 3 bases and J by 2 bases, with 5 bases of the junction left unmatched. The CDR3 runs 15 residues. From germline, CDR1 is SGHTA and CDR2 FQGNSA. The full variable domain, in which reference TRBV7-2 and TRBJ2-7 provide the parts outside the CDR3, is GAGVSQSPSNKVTEKGKDVELRCDPISGHTALYWYRQSLGQGLEFLIYFQGNSAPDKSGLPSDRFSAERTGGSVSTLTIQRTQQEDSAVYLCASSLWAGGAYEQYFGPGTRLTVT.

This chain links TRBV7-9 with TRBJ1-5; D perhaps matches TRBD1 (6 bases). V was trimmed by 2 bases and J by 4 bases, leaving 12 bases between them. The CDR3 runs to 15 residues. Germline lookup yields CDR1 SEHNR and CDR2 FQNEAQ (reference sequence). The CDR3 bases are TGTGCCAGCAGCTTATCTGGGACAAGAAATCAGCCCCAGCATTTT. Translation gives CASSLSGTRNQPQHF.